Below are 12 T cell receptor beta chains sequenced from a single sample in a study of blood T cell repertoires in COVID-19. Produced via immunoSEQ multiplex PCR; TCRdb's table is partial and in-frame only. The sample has under 150,000 clones; around 80% are singletons. Sequenced input: PBMCs or T cells enriched from blood (not recorded which). These receptors all stem from a man in his forties with acute COVID-19.

The chain uses TRBV12-3 or TRBV12-4 and TRBJ1-2; D is unresolved. The CDR3 totals 12 residues. Trimming stripped 6 bases from V and 7 bases from J, with 12 bases between. Written as DNA, the CDR3 is TGTGCCAGCAGCCTGTTAGATGGTGGCTACACCTTC. This codes for CASSLLDGGYTF.

The rearrangement links TRBV6-5 to TRBJ2-5, with a weak D call TRBD1 (6 bases). The germline CDR1 and CDR2 sequences are MNHEY and SVGAGI. The CDR3 is 14 amino acids. V was shortened by 6 bases and J by 1 base, with 12 bases between the two germline ends. Written as DNA, the CDR3 is TGTGCCAGCAGGAAACGGGACACCCAAGAGACCCAGTACTTC. This gives the protein CASRKRDTQETQYF.

The chain employs TRBV11-2 and TRBJ1-1; tentatively, D is TRBD1 (5 bases). CDR1 and CDR2 from the germline V gene are SGHAT and FQNNGV. The CDR3 extends over 13 amino acids. The ends were cut back, 4 bases at V and 4 bases at J, with 10 bases in the middle. The CDR3 region is CASSSGFTTEAFF. The CDR3, as DNA: TGTGCCAGCAGCTCAGGGTTCACCACTGAAGCTTTCTTT.

The chain couples TRBV2 to TRBJ1-5, with a tentative D call TRBD1 (5 bases). V lost 11 bases and J lost 3, with 14 bases in between. The germline gives CDR1 SNHLY, CDR2 FYNNEI. The CDR3 runs to 13 residues. The CDR3 sequence is CAGTTGNNQPQHF. The CDR3 DNA sequence: TGTGCCGGTACCACAGGTAACAATCAGCCCCAGCATTTT.

The J gene is TRBJ2-5, the V gene TRBV24-1; 8 bases fit TRBD1. This CDR3 is 15 amino acids long. After removal of 4 bases from V and 5 bases from J, the junction contained 8 bases not matched to a gene. Per germline, CDR1 KGHDR and CDR2 SFDVKD. The CDR3 is CATSDPPTGDETQYF. CDR3 nucleotides: TGTGCCACCAGTGACCCACCGACAGGGGACGAGACCCAGTACTTC.

This clone was counted a few times. This chain connects TRBV10-3 to TRBJ1-4; D call uncertain. Trimming pared 0 bases from V and 4 bases from J, leaving 15 bases between. CDR1 and CDR2 (germline): ENHRY, SYGVKD. This CDR3 comprises 17 residues. CDR3 in amino acids: CAISESFTGWDNEKLFF. Written as DNA, the CDR3 is TGTGCCATCAGTGAGTCGTTCACGGGGTGGGATAATGAAAAACTGTTTTTT.

This sequence joins TRBV19 and TRBJ1-3; 8 nucleotides line up with TRBD1. This CDR3 region has 16 residues. With V trimmed by 7 bases and J by 4 bases, 12 bases remained unmatched. CDR1 is LNHDA, CDR2 SQIVND, per germline (reference sequence). The CDR3 sequence is CASTLTGVYSGNTIYF. The CDR3 DNA is TGTGCCAGTACCCTGACAGGGGTATATTCCGGAAACACCATATATTTT.

The chain combines TRBV7-9 with TRBJ1-4; D possibly corresponds to TRBD1 (5 bases). V was shortened by 3 bases and J by 10 bases, with 9 bases between the two germline ends. In germline, CDR1 is SEHNR, CDR2 FQNEAQ (reference sequence). This CDR3 is built from 12 residues. The CDR3 reads CASSFWGGKLFF. The CDR3 bases are TGTGCCAGCAGCTTCTGGGGGGGAAAACTGTTTTTT.

The chain is built from TRBV5-1 and TRBJ2-5, with a weak D call TRBD1 (6 bases). The V end lost 2 bases, the J end lost 0 bases, and 8 bases lay between the germline ends. CDR1 SGHRS and CDR2 YFSETQ come from the germline V gene. This CDR3 has 14 amino acids. The CDR3 is CASSFRTDQETQYF. Written as DNA, the CDR3 is TGCGCCAGCAGCTTCCGGACAGACCAAGAGACCCAGTACTTC. Full variable domain (rest looked up from reference TRBV5-1 and TRBJ2-5): KAGVTQTPRYLIKTRGQQVTLSCSPISGHRSVSWYQQTPGQGLQFLFEYFSETQRNKGNFPGRFSGRQFSNSRSEMNVSTLELGDSALYLCASSFRTDQETQYFGPGTRLLVL.

In regard to this clone: Mismatch with germline at one junction end may stem from a read error. This sequence joins TRBV11-3 and TRBJ2-1; the D is unclear. This CDR3 contains 11 residues. Looked up from germline, CDR1 is SGHNT and CDR2 is YENEEA. This CDR3 reads CASSSNNEQFF. The CDR3 nucleotides are TGTGCCAGCAGCTCCAACAATGAGCAGTTCTTC.

This sequence joins TRBV6-1 and TRBJ2-7; D is possibly TRBD1 (5 bases). The germline V gene encodes CDR1 MNHNS and CDR2 SASEGT. Trimming stripped 1 base from V and 4 bases from J, with 11 bases between. This CDR3 has 14 residues. CDR3 loop: CASSEGTPAYEQYF. CDR3 nucleotide sequence: TGTGCCAGCAGTGAAGGGACACCGGCATACGAGCAGTACTTC.

This clone occurred once. J is TRBJ1-1 and V is TRBV10-1; D is perhaps TRBD1 (5 bases). The CDR3 sequence is 13 residues long. Between the trimmed V and J ends, which lost 6 bases and 3 bases, there was a span of 11 bases. The V gene's germline CDR1 is WNHNN and CDR2 SYGVQD (reference sequence). CDR3 coding DNA: TGCGCCAGCAGGGATGCGGGGGACACTGAAGCTTTCTTT. It codes for CASRDAGDTEAFF.